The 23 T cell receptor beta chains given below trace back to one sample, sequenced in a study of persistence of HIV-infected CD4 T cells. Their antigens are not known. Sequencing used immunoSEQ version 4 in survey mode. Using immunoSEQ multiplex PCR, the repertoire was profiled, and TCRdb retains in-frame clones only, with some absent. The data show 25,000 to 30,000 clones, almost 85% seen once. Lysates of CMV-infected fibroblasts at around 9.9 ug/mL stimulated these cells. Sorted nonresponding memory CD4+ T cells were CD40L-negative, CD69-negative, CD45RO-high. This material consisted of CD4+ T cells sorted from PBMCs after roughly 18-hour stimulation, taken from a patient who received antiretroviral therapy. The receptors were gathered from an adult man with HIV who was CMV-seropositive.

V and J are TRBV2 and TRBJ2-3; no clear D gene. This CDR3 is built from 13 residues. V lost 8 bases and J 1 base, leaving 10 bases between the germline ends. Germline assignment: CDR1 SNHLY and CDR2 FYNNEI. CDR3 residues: CASGDIGTDTQYF. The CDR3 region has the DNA TGTGCCAGCGGAGACATTGGCACAGATACGCAGTATTTT.

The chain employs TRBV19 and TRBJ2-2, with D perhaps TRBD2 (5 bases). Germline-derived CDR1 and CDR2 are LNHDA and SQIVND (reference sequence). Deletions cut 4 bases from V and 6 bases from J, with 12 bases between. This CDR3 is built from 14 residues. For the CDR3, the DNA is TGTGCCAGTAGTAATTCGGGATCACCCGGGGAGCTGTTTTTT. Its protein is CASSNSGSPGELFF.

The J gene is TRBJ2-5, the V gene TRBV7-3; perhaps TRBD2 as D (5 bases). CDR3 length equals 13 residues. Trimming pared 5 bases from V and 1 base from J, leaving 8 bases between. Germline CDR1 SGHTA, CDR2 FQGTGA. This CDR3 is CASSVGVQETQYF. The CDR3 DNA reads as TGTGCCAGCAGCGTCGGGGTCCAAGAGACCCAGTACTTC. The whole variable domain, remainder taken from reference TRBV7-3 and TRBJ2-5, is GAGVSQTPSNKVTEKGKYVELRCDPISGHTALYWYRQSLGQGPEFLIYFQGTGAADDSGLPNDRFFAVRPEGSVSTLKIQRTERGDSAVYLCASSVGVQETQYFGPGTRLLVL.

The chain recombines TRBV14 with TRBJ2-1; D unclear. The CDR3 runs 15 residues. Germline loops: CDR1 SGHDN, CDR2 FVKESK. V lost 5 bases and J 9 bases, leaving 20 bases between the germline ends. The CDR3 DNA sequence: TGTGCCAGCAGCGGTTGGTTAGTCGATACCGGTGAGCAGTTCTTC. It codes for CASSGWLVDTGEQFF.

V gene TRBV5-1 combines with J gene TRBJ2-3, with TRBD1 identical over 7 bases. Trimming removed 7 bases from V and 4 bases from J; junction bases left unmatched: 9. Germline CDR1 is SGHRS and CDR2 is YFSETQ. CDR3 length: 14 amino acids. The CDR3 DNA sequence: TGCGCCAGCTTTATTGGGACAGCGTCAGATACGCAGTATTTT. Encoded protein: CASFIGTASDTQYF. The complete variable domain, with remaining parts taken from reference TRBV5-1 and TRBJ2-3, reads KAGVTQTPRYLIKTRGQQVTLSCSPISGHRSVSWYQQTPGQGLQFLFEYFSETQRNKGNFPGRFSGRQFSNSRSEMNVSTLELGDSALYLCASFIGTASDTQYFGPGTRLTVL.

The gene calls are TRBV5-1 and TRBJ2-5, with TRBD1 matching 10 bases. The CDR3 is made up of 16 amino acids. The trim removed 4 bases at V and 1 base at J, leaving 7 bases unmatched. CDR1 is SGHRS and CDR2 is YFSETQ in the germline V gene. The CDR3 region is CASSIGQGGSQETQYF. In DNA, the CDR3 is TGCGCCAGCAGCATCGGACAGGGGGGGTCCCAAGAGACCCAGTACTTC.

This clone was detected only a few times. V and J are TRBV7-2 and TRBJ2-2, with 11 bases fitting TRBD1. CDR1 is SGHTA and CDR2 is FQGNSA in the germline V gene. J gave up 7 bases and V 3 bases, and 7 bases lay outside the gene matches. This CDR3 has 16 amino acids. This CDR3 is CASSFRGQGAGGELFF. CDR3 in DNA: TGTGCCAGCAGCTTTCGCGGACAGGGGGCCGGCGGGGAGCTGTTTTTT.

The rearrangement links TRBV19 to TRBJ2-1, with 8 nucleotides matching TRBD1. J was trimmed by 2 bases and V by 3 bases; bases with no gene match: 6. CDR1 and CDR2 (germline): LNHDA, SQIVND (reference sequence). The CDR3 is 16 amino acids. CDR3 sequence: CASSIPGGLTYNEQFF. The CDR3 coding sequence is TGTGCCAGTAGTATCCCAGGGGGCCTTACCTACAATGAGCAGTTCTTC.

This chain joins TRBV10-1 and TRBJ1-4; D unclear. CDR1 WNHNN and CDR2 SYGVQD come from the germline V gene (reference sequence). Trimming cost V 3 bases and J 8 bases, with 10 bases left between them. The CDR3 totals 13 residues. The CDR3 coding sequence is TGCGCCAGCAGTGAAGGCCAGGACGAAAAACTGTTTTTT. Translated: CASSEGQDEKLFF.

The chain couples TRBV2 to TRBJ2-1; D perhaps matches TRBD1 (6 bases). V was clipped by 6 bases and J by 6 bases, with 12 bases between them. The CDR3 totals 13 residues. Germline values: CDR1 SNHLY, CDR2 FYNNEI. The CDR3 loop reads CASRVQGFNEQFF. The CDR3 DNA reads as TGTGCCAGCAGGGTACAGGGTTTCAATGAGCAGTTCTTC.

CDR3 loop: CAIRSGIARRTNTGELFF. Written as DNA, the CDR3 is TGTGCCATCAGGTCGGGAATAGCTAGACGGACTAACACCGGGGAGCTGTTTTTT. This chain uses TRBV10-3 with TRBJ2-2; D is perhaps TRBD2 (5 bases). The V end lost 6 bases, the J end lost 2 bases, and 22 bases lay between the germline ends. In germline, CDR1 is ENHRY, CDR2 SYGVKD. This CDR3 is 18 amino acids long.

Here the CDR3 reads CASSVGMQNEKLFF. DNA of the CDR3: TGTGCCAGCAGCGTAGGTATGCAAAATGAAAAACTGTTTTTT. This sequence joins TRBV9 and TRBJ1-4, with D hard to call. CDR1 is SGDLS and CDR2 is YYNGEE in the germline V gene. V dropped 0 bases and J dropped 5 bases, with 8 bases sitting between them. The CDR3 runs to 14 residues.

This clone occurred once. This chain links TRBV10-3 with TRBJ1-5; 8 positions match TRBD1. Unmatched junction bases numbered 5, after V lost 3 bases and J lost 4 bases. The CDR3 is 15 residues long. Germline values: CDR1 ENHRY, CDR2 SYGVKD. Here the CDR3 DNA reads TGTGCCATCAGTGAAACTGACAGGGGAAATCAGCCCCAGCATTTT. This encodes CAISETDRGNQPQHF.

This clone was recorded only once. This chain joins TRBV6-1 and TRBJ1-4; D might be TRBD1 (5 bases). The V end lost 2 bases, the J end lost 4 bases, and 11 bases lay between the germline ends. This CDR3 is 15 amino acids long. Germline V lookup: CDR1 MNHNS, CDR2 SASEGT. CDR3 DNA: TGTGCCAGCAGTGAACGGGGCGGGGTTAATGAAAAACTGTTTTTT. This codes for CASSERGGVNEKLFF.

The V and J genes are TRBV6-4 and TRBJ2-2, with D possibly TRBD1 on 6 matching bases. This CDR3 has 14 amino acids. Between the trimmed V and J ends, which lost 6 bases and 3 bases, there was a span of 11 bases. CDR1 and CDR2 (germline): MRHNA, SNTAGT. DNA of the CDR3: TGTGCCAGCAGCACGGACAGATACACCGGGGAGCTGTTTTTT. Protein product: CASSTDRYTGELFF.

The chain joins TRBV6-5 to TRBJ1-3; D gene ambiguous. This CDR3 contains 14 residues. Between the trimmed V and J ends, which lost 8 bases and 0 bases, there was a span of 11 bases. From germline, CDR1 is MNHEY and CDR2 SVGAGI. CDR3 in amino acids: CASEDARSGNTIYF. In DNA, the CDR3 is TGTGCCAGCGAGGACGCACGCTCTGGAAACACCATATATTTT.

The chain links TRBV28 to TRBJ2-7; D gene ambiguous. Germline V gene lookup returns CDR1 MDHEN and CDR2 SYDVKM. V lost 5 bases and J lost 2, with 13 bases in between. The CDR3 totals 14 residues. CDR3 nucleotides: TGTGCCAGCAGTCCCCAGGCGAGGACCTACGAGCAGTACTTC. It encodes CASSPQARTYEQYF.

DNA of the CDR3: TGTGCCAGCAAGGCTAGCGGCATCACAGATACGCAGTATTTT. Protein: CASKASGITDTQYF. The V gene is TRBV2, the J gene TRBJ2-3; 7 bases match TRBD2. J gave up 2 bases and V 7 bases, and 6 bases lay outside the gene matches. The V gene's germline CDR1 is SNHLY and CDR2 FYNNEI. This CDR3 is 14 amino acids long.

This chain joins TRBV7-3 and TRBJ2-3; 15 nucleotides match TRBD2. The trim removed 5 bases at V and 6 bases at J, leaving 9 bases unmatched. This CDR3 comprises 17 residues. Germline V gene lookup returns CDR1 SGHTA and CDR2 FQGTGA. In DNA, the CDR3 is TGTGCCAGCAGCCCCCGGACTAGCGGGGGGGCCCGGGATACGCAGTATTTT. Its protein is CASSPRTSGGARDTQYF.

Here the CDR3 DNA reads TGCGCCAGCAGCTATTCCGGGACAGCAACCTCTGGGGCCAACGTCCTGACTTTC. Protein product: CASSYSGTATSGANVLTF. The genes are TRBV5-1 and TRBJ2-6; 7 bases agree with TRBD1. With 3 bases clipped from V and 0 bases from J, the junction kept 9 bases outside the gene matches. The CDR3 spans 18 residues. Germline values: CDR1 SGHRS, CDR2 YFSETQ. Full variable domain (outside the CDR3, taken from reference TRBV5-1 and TRBJ2-6): KAGVTQTPRYLIKTRGQQVTLSCSPISGHRSVSWYQQTPGQGLQFLFEYFSETQRNKGNFPGRFSGRQFSNSRSEMNVSTLELGDSALYLCASSYSGTATSGANVLTFGAGSRLTVL.

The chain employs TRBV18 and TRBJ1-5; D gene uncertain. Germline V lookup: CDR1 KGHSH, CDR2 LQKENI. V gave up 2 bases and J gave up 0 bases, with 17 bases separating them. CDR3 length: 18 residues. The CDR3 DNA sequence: TGTGCCAGCTCACCAGGGCCGAAAACCTCTTATAGCAATCAGCCCCAGCATTTT. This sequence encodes CASSPGPKTSYSNQPQHF.

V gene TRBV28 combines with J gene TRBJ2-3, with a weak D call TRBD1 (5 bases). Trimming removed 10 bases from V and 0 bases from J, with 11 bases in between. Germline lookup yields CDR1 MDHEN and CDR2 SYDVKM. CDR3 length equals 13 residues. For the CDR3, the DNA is TGTGCCACCATAGGGGCGAGCACAGATACGCAGTATTTT. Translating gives CATIGASTDTQYF.

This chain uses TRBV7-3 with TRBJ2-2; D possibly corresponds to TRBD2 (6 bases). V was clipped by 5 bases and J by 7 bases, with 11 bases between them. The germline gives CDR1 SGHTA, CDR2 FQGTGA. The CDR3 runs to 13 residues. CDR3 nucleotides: TGTGCCAGCAGCAGACTAGAGGTCGGGGAGCTGTTTTTT. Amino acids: CASSRLEVGELFF.